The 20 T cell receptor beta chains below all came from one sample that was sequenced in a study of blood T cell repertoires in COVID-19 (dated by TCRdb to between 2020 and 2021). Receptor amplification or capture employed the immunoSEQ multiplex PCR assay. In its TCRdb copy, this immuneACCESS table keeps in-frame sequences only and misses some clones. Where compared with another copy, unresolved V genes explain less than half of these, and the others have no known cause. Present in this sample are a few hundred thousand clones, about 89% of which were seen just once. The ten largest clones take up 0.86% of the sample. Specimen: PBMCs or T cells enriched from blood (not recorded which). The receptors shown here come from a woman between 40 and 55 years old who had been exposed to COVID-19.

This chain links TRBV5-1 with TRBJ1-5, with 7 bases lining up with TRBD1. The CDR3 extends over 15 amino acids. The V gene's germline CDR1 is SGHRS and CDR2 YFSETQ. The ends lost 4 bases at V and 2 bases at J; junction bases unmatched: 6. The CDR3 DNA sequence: TGCGCCAGCAGCCCGACAGGGATAGGCAATCAGCCCCAGCATTTT. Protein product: CASSPTGIGNQPQHF. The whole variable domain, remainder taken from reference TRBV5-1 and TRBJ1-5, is KAGVTQTPRYLIKTRGQQVTLSCSPISGHRSVSWYQQTPGQGLQFLFEYFSETQRNKGNFPGRFSGRQFSNSRSEMNVSTLELGDSALYLCASSPTGIGNQPQHFGDGTRLSIL.

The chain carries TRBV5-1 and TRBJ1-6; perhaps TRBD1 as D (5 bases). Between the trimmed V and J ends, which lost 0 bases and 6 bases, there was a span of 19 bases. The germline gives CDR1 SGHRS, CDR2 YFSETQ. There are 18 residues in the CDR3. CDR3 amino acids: CASSLGGTGRRLNSPLHF. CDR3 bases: TGCGCCAGCAGCTTGGGGGGCACAGGCCGCCGACTTAATTCACCCCTCCACTTT.

CDR3 nucleotide sequence: TGTGCCAGCAGCCCGGAGGGACCTTTCTCCACTGAAGCTTTCTTT. It specifies CASSPEGPFSTEAFF. The rearrangement uses TRBV5-5 and TRBJ1-1; D possibly corresponds to TRBD1 (5 bases). Per germline, CDR1 SGHKS and CDR2 YYEKEE (reference sequence). The V end was cut by 4 bases, the J end by 4 bases, with 17 bases between. CDR3 length: 15 amino acids.

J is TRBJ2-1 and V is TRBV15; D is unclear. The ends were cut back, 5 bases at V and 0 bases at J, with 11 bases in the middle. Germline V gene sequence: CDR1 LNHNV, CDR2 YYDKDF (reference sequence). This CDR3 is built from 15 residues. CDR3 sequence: CATSGVSGSYNEQFF. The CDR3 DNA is TGTGCCACCAGCGGAGTCAGTGGCTCCTACAATGAGCAGTTCTTC.

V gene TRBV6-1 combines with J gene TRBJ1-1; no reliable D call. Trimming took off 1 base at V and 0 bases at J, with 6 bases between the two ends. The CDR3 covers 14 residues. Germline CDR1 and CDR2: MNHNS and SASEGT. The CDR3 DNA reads TGTGCCAGCAGTGAAGACAGCATGAACACTGAAGCTTTCTTT. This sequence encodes CASSEDSMNTEAFF.

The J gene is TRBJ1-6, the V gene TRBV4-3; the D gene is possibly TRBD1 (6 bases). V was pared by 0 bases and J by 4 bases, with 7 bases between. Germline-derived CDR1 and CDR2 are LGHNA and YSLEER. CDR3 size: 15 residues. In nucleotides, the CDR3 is TGCGCCAGCAGCCAAGACAGGGGTTATAATTCACCCCTCCACTTT. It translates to CASSQDRGYNSPLHF.

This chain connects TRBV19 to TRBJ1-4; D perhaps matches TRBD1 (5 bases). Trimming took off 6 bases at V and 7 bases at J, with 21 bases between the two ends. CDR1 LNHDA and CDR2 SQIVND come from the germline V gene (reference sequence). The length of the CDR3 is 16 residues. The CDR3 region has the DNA TGTGCCAGTAGCCTACATCAGGGTCTATCTATTGAAAAACTGTTTTTT. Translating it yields CASSLHQGLSIEKLFF.

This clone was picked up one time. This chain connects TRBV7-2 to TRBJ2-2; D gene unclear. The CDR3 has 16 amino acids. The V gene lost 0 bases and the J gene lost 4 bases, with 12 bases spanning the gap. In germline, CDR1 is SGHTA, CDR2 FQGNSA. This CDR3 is CASSLAPRLSTGELFF. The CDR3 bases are TGTGCCAGCAGCTTAGCGCCCCGACTTTCCACCGGGGAGCTGTTTTTT.

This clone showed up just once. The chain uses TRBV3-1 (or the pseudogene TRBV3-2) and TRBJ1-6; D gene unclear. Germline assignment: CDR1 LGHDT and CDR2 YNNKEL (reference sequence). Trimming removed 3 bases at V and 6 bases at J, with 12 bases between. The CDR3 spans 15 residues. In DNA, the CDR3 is TGTGCCAGCAGCCAGGGAGGAATGAGTAATTCACCCCTCCACTTT. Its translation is CASSQGGMSNSPLHF.

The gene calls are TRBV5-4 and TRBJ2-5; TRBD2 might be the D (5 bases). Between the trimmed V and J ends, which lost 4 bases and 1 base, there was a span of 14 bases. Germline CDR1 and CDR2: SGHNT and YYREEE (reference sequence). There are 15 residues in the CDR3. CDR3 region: CASSPDGISQETQYF. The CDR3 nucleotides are TGTGCCAGCAGCCCAGACGGGATAAGCCAAGAGACCCAGTACTTC.

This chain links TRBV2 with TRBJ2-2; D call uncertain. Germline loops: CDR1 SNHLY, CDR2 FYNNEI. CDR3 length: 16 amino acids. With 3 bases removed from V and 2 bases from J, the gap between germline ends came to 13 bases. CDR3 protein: CASSDLPLKNTGELFF. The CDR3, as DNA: TGTGCCAGCAGTGATTTGCCCCTAAAAAACACCGGGGAGCTGTTTTTT.

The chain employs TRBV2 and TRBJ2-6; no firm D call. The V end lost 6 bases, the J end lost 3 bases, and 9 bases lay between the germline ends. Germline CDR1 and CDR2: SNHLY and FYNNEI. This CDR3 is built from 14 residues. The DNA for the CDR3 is TGTGCCAGCAGGGCCCGAGGTGGGGCCAACGTCCTGACTTTC. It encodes CASRARGGANVLTF.

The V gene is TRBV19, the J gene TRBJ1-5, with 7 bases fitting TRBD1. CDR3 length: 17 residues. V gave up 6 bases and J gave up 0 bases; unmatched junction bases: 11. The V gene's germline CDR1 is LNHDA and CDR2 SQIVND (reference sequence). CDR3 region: CASRPGQQTYSNQPQHF. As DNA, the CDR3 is TGTGCCAGTAGACCGGGACAGCAGACCTATAGCAATCAGCCCCAGCATTTT.

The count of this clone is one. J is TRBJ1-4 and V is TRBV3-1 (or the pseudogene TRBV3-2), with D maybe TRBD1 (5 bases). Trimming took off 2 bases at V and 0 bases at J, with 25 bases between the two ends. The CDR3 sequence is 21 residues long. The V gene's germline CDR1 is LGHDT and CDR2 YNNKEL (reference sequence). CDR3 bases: TGTGCCAGCAGCCAAACGTACCCGACGGCAGGGCCGAGTGCAACTAATGAAAAACTGTTTTTT. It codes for CASSQTYPTAGPSATNEKLFF.

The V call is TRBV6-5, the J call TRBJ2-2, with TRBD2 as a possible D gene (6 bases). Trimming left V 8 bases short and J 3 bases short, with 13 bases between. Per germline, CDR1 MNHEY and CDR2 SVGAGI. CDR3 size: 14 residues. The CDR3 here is CASAGGLHTGELFF. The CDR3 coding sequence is TGTGCCAGCGCCGGGGGTTTGCACACCGGGGAGCTGTTTTTT.

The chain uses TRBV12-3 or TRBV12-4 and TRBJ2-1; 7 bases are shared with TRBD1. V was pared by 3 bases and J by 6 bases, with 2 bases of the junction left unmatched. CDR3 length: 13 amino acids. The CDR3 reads CASSFTGVNEQFF. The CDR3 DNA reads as TGTGCCAGCAGTTTCACAGGGGTCAATGAGCAGTTCTTC.

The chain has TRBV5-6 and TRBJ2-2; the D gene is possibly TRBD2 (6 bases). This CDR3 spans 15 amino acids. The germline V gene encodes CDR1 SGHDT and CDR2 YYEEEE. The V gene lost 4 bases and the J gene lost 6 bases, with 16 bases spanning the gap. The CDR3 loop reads CASSPRGWRPGELFF. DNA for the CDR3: TGTGCCAGCAGCCCCCGGGGGTGGAGGCCCGGGGAGCTGTTTTTT.

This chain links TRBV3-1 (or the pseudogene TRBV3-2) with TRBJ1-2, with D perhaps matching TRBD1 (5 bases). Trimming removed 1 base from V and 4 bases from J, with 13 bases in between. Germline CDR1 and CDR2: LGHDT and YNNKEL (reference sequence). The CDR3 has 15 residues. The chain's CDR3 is CASSQVGGARYGYTF. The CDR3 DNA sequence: TGTGCCAGCAGCCAAGTGGGAGGGGCTCGCTATGGCTACACCTTC.

The CDR3 nucleotides read TGTGCCAGCAGCCGTGCCCTTACAGGGGCGAACACTGAAGCTTTCTTT. Protein product: CASSRALTGANTEAFF. V is TRBV5-4 and J is TRBJ1-1, with 7 bases lining up with TRBD1. V was clipped by 4 bases and J by 1 base; unmatched bases: 10. Germline values: CDR1 SGHNT, CDR2 YYREEE (reference sequence). This CDR3 has 16 residues.

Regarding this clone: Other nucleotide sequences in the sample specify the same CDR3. CDR3 residues: CASSRTGTYEQYF. CDR3 sequence (DNA): TGTGCCAGTAGTAGGACAGGAACCTACGAGCAGTACTTC. The chain employs TRBV19 and TRBJ2-7; 7 nucleotides align to TRBD1. V gave up 4 bases and J gave up 2 bases; unmatched junction bases: 2. The germline V gene encodes CDR1 LNHDA and CDR2 SQIVND (reference sequence). The CDR3 is 13 residues long.